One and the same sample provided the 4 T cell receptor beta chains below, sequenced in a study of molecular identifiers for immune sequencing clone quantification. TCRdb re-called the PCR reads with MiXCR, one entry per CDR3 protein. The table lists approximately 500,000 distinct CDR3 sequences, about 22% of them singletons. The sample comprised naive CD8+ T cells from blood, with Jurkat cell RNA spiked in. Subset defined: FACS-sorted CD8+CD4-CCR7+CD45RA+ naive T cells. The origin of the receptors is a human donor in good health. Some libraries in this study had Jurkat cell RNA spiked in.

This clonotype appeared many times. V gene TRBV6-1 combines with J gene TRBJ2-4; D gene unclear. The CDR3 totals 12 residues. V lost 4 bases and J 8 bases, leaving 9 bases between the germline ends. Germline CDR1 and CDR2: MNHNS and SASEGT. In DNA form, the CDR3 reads TGTGCCAGCAGTGGGGGTTTCGACATTCAGTACTTC. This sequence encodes CASSGGFDIQYF.

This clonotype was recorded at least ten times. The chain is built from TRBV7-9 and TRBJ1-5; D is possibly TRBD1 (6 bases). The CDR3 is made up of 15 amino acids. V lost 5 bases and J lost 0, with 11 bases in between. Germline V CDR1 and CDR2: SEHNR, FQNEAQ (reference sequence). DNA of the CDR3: TGTGCCAGCAGCGAGGACAGCTATAGCAATCAGCCCCAGCATTTT. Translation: CASSEDSYSNQPQHF.

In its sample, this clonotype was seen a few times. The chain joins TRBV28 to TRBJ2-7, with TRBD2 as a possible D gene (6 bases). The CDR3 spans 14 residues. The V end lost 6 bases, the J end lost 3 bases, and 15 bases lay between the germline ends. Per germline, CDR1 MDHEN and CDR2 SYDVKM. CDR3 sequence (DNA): TGTGCCAGCAGGGGTAGGAGGGATTACTACGAGCAGTACTTC. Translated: CASRGRRDYYEQYF.

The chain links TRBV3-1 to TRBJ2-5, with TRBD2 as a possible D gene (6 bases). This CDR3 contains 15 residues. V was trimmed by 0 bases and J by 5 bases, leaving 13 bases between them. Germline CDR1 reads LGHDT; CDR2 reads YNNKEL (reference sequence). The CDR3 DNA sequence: TGTGCCAGCAGCCAAGATTTTCGGGGGTTGGAGACCCAGTACTTC. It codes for CASSQDFRGLETQYF.